Following are 21 T cell receptor beta chains from one sample sequenced in a study of blood T cell repertoires in COVID-19. The table came from immunoSEQ multiplex PCR; TCRdb's copy has only in-frame clones and leaves some out. The data show fewer than 200,000 clones, 84% seen once. The sequenced material came from peripheral blood. Every receptor here comes from a man aged 40-49 years who had recovered from COVID-19.

The rearrangement links TRBV4-3 to TRBJ2-3; D is unresolved. The germline V and J ends were trimmed by 4 bases and 6 bases, with 14 bases remaining between them. The CDR3 length is 14 residues. Germline CDR1 reads LGHNA; CDR2 reads YSLEER. CDR3 in DNA: TGCGCCAGCAGCCTCCAACCAGGCTCCGATACGCAGTATTTT. Its protein is CASSLQPGSDTQYF.

V is TRBV27 and J is TRBJ2-3, with 12 bases fitting TRBD2. Germline lookup yields CDR1 MNHEY and CDR2 SMNVEV (reference sequence). This CDR3 is 16 amino acids long. V shed 2 bases and J 3 bases; nucleotides not matched to a gene: 3. The CDR3 spells CASSLGTSGRTDTQYF. Here the CDR3 DNA reads TGTGCCAGCAGTTTAGGAACTAGCGGGAGGACAGATACGCAGTATTTT.

The V gene is TRBV30, the J gene TRBJ1-2, with a possible D match to TRBD1 (5 bases). V gave up 7 bases and J gave up 8 bases, with 11 bases separating them. The germline V gene encodes CDR1 GTSNPN and CDR2 SVGIG (reference sequence). CDR3 length: 10 amino acids. The CDR3 DNA follows: TGTGCCTCCCGGGGGTGGGGCTACACCTTC. Its protein is CASRGWGYTF.

The rearrangement links TRBV7-2 to TRBJ1-2; the D is unclear. CDR1 is SGHTA and CDR2 is FQGNSA in the germline V gene. The CDR3 totals 13 residues. The V gene lost 2 bases and the J gene lost 8 bases, with 12 bases spanning the gap. In nucleotides, the CDR3 is TGTGCCAGCAGCTTATCCCCCGCTAGGGGCTACACCTTC. It encodes CASSLSPARGYTF.

The chain couples TRBV5-1 to TRBJ2-7, with a tentative D call TRBD1 (5 bases). With 6 bases removed from V and 5 bases from J, the gap between germline ends came to 21 bases. The CDR3 spans 15 residues. In germline, CDR1 is SGHRS, CDR2 YFSETQ. The CDR3 bases are TGCGCCAGCATGATTGGGGCATCAACTACTAACGAGCAGTACTTC. It yields the protein CASMIGASTTNEQYF.

V and J are TRBV27 and TRBJ1-5; TRBD1 might be the D (6 bases). The CDR3 extends over 15 amino acids. CDR1 MNHEY and CDR2 SMNVEV come from the germline V gene (reference sequence). Between the trimmed V and J ends, which lost 5 bases and 5 bases, there was a span of 16 bases. This CDR3 reads CASSTKGQFYQPQHF. The CDR3 DNA is TGTGCCAGCAGTACCAAAGGACAGTTTTATCAGCCCCAGCATTTT.

The gene calls are TRBV9 and TRBJ2-5; the D gene is possibly TRBD1 (6 bases). Trimming pared 3 bases from V and 5 bases from J, leaving 14 bases between. The germline V gene has CDR1 SGDLS and CDR2 YYNGEE. The CDR3 sequence is 14 residues long. CDR3 residues: CASSASGAHETQYF. As DNA, the CDR3 is TGTGCCAGCAGCGCGTCAGGGGCGCATGAGACCCAGTACTTC.

The chain carries TRBV2 and TRBJ1-2; 8 nucleotides agree with TRBD1. V shed 7 bases and J 3 bases; nucleotides not matched to a gene: 7. The CDR3 is made up of 14 amino acids. CDR1 and CDR2 from the germline V gene are SNHLY and FYNNEI. The chain's CDR3 is CASTTDRGHYGYTF. In DNA form, the CDR3 reads TGTGCCAGCACAACTGACAGGGGACACTATGGCTACACCTTC.

J is TRBJ2-5 and V is TRBV11-2, with D unclear. Germline CDR1 and CDR2: SGHAT and FQNNGV. CDR3 length equals 13 residues. V lost 1 base to trimming and J lost 5 bases, with 8 bases between them. In nucleotides, the CDR3 is TGTGCCAGCAGCTTAGCGGGTCCTGAGACCCAGTACTTC. Protein product: CASSLAGPETQYF. The complete variable domain, with remaining parts taken from reference TRBV11-2 and TRBJ2-5, reads EAGVAQSPRYKIIEKRQSVAFWCNPISGHATLYWYQQILGQGPKLLIQFQNNGVVDDSQLPKDRFSAERLKGVDSTLKIQPAKLEDSAVYLCASSLAGPETQYFGPGTRLLVL.

V usage is TRBV7-3 and J usage is TRBJ2-1, with D unclear. V lost 5 bases and J lost 8, with 13 bases in between. Germline V gene lookup returns CDR1 SGHTA and CDR2 FQGTGA. This CDR3 region has 13 residues. The CDR3 nucleotides are TGTGCCAGCAGCCTTAATTCTATCGATGAGCAGTTCTTC. It is translated as CASSLNSIDEQFF.

The chain recombines TRBV3-1 (or the pseudogene TRBV3-2) with TRBJ2-2; 8 bases map to TRBD2. The CDR3 is 15 residues long. Germline assignment: CDR1 LGHDT and CDR2 YNNKEL (reference sequence). V shed 1 base, J shed 4 bases, and the junction held 2 bases outside the gene matches. CDR3 amino acids: CASSQGRGGTGELFF. For the CDR3, the DNA is TGTGCCAGCAGCCAAGGTCGGGGGGGCACCGGGGAGCTGTTTTTT.

The chain links TRBV3-1 (or the pseudogene TRBV3-2) to TRBJ1-5; unclear D gene. In germline, CDR1 is LGHDT, CDR2 YNNKEL (reference sequence). The CDR3 covers 12 residues. Trimming shortened V by 3 bases and J by 6 bases, and 6 bases separated the two germline ends. The CDR3: CASSHRGQPQHF. The CDR3 DNA reads as TGTGCCAGCAGCCACCGCGGTCAGCCCCAGCATTTT.

The CDR3 protein is CASGRLAGTGEQFF. The CDR3 coding sequence is TGCGCCAGCGGAAGACTAGCGGGGACCGGTGAGCAGTTCTTC. The chain is built from TRBV10-1 and TRBJ2-1; 11 nucleotides agree with TRBD2. The CDR3 extends over 14 amino acids. V was clipped by 8 bases and J by 9 bases; unmatched bases: 9. CDR1 WNHNN and CDR2 SYGVQD come from the germline V gene (reference sequence).

J is TRBJ1-1 and V is TRBV20-1; 7 nucleotides agree with TRBD1. CDR1 is DFQATT, CDR2 SNEGSKA, per germline (reference sequence). The CDR3 loop spans 11 amino acids. J was trimmed by 11 bases and V by 5 bases; bases with no gene match: 8. This CDR3 reads CSAGPDRAAFF. Written as DNA, the CDR3 is TGCAGTGCTGGGCCCGACAGGGCGGCTTTCTTT.

This clone was seen a few times. V is TRBV7-2 and J is TRBJ1-5, with a tentative D call TRBD1 (6 bases). The CDR3 loop spans 14 amino acids. V was trimmed by 3 bases and J by 5 bases, leaving 11 bases between them. Germline CDR1 reads SGHTA; CDR2 reads FQGNSA. CDR3 amino acids: CASSLGTRYQPQHF. The CDR3 DNA follows: TGTGCCAGCAGCTTGGGGACACGGTATCAGCCCCAGCATTTT. The full variable domain, its missing parts supplied by reference TRBV7-2 and TRBJ1-5, is GAGVSQSPSNKVTEKGKDVELRCDPISGHTALYWYRQSLGQGLEFLIYFQGNSAPDKSGLPSDRFSAERTGGSVSTLTIQRTQQEDSAVYLCASSLGTRYQPQHFGDGTRLSIL.

This sequence joins TRBV30 and TRBJ2-5; D might be TRBD1 or TRBD2, each matching 10 bases. In germline, CDR1 is GTSNPN, CDR2 SVGIG (reference sequence). The CDR3 extends over 19 amino acids. The CDR3 region is CVGSTGGRWNSGRLETQYF. The CDR3 DNA reads as TGTGTTGGGTCGACAGGGGGCCGGTGGAATAGCGGGAGGTTGGAGACCCAGTACTTC.

The gene calls are TRBV3-1 (or the pseudogene TRBV3-2) and TRBJ1-4; a weak D match, TRBD1 (6 bases). The CDR3 runs 15 residues. With 4 bases removed from V and 0 bases from J, the gap between germline ends came to 9 bases. Germline-derived CDR1 and CDR2 are LGHDT and YNNKEL (reference sequence). The CDR3 loop is CASSPWTATNEKLFF. CDR3 in DNA: TGTGCCAGCAGCCCATGGACAGCAACTAATGAAAAACTGTTTTTT.

In this sample, this clone turned up once. CDR3 nucleotides: TGCGCCAGCAGCCCATCTAGCGGACGGGGAGAGACCCAGTACTTC. This sequence encodes CASSPSSGRGETQYF. The gene calls are TRBV5-1 and TRBJ2-5; 7 bases fit TRBD2. After removal of 4 bases from V and 4 bases from J, the junction contained 10 bases not matched to a gene. The germline V gene encodes CDR1 SGHRS and CDR2 YFSETQ. CDR3 length: 15 residues.

The rearrangement joins TRBV7-9 to TRBJ1-2; no clear D gene. Looked up from germline, CDR1 is SEHNR and CDR2 is FQNEAQ (reference sequence). V lost 3 bases and J 8 bases, leaving 13 bases between the germline ends. The CDR3 covers 13 residues. Written as DNA, the CDR3 is TGTGCCAGCAGCTTGGAGGGAAGAAGCGGCTACACCTTC. Amino acid sequence: CASSLEGRSGYTF.

This clone was found once. The V gene is TRBV12-5, the J gene TRBJ2-5, with D unclear. Germline V gene data show CDR1 as LGHNT and CDR2 as FRNRAP. With 4 bases removed from V and 4 bases from J, the gap between germline ends came to 7 bases. This CDR3 is 12 amino acids long. CDR3 loop: CASGYSGETQYF. DNA of the CDR3: TGTGCTAGTGGTTATAGTGGAGAGACCCAGTACTTC.

This clone was counted a single time. The chain links TRBV2 to TRBJ1-1; D remains unclear. Trimming left V 4 bases short and J 5 bases short, with 11 bases between. The CDR3 sequence is 13 residues long. The V gene's germline CDR1 is SNHLY and CDR2 FYNNEI. DNA of the CDR3: TGTGCCAGCAGTGCAGACCCCGGGACTGAAGCTTTCTTT. It encodes CASSADPGTEAFF.